These 23 T cell receptor beta chains came from one sample sequenced in a study of blood T cells in healthy people across ages. Primers used in a second PCR of about 6 to 11 cycles were a sample-barcoded 5' primer and a J-beta primer mix. TCRdb fed the 5' RACE reads into MiXCR, producing one record per CDR3 protein. This sample has roughly 800,000 distinct CDR3 sequences; roughly 64% occur once, and the top ten carry 22%. The specimen was blood. These receptors were taken from a man aged 25-40 years in good health.

The rearrangement joins TRBV27 to TRBJ1-4, with D perhaps TRBD1 (6 bases). Germline V gene sequence: CDR1 MNHEY, CDR2 SMNVEV (reference sequence). The CDR3 sequence is 14 residues long. Between the trimmed V and J ends, which lost 5 bases and 5 bases, there was a span of 12 bases. The CDR3 DNA is TGTGCCAGCAGTCGCAGGGGAGGGAATGAAAAACTGTTTTTT. Translation: CASSRRGGNEKLFF.

There are a few counts of this clonotype. The chain joins TRBV27 to TRBJ1-2; D not certain. CDR1 and CDR2 (germline): MNHEY, SMNVEV (reference sequence). There are 13 residues in the CDR3. Trimming cost V 6 bases and J 4 bases, with 12 bases left between them. CDR3 coding DNA: TGTGCCAGCAGCCCTAGACGGACCTATGGCTACACCTTC. It encodes CASSPRRTYGYTF.

This clonotype has only a few counts. This chain joins TRBV5-1 and TRBJ2-7; possibly TRBD2 for D (5 bases). Per the germline V gene, CDR1 is SGHRS and CDR2 is YFSETQ. The CDR3 is made up of 14 amino acids. V was pared by 1 base and J by 3 bases, with 11 bases between. This chain's CDR3 is CASSLREKVYEQYF. CDR3 in DNA: TGCGCCAGCAGCTTGAGGGAGAAAGTCTACGAGCAGTACTTC.

Note on this clonotype: A much larger clonotype is one base distant, so this may be a read error. V gene TRBV20-1 combines with J gene TRBJ2-7; the match to TRBD2 covers 10 bases. With V trimmed by 5 bases and J by 0 bases, 4 bases remained unmatched. The CDR3 spans 14 residues. The germline CDR1 and CDR2 sequences are DFQATT and SNEGSKA (reference sequence). The CDR3 spells CSAPVAGGSYEQYF. Here the CDR3 DNA reads TGCAGTGCTCCTGTAGCGGGAGGCTCCTACGAGCAGTACTTC.

This clonotype was seen a few times. The chain combines TRBV20-1 with TRBJ2-7; D is unclear. Looked up from germline, CDR1 is DFQATT and CDR2 is SNEGSKA (reference sequence). The CDR3 is 11 amino acids. The V end lost 2 bases, the J end lost 6 bases, and 8 bases lay between the germline ends. The CDR3 DNA follows: TGCAGTGCTAGACTCGACACCGAGCAGTACTTC. It yields the protein CSARLDTEQYF.

This sequence joins TRBV20-1 and TRBJ2-3, with TRBD2 matching 13 bases. The V and J ends lost 5 bases and 9 bases, in that order; junction bases with no gene match: 14. Germline CDR1 reads DFQATT; CDR2 reads SNEGSKA (reference sequence). CDR3 length: 16 amino acids. The CDR3 spells CSAAGLAGPSRGTQYF. The CDR3 nucleotides read TGCAGTGCTGCGGGACTAGCGGGGCCCTCACGTGGGACGCAGTATTTT.

The sample holds one count of this clonotype. This chain links TRBV7-8 with TRBJ2-1; D possibly corresponds to TRBD1 (6 bases). Germline assignment: CDR1 SGHVS and CDR2 FQNEAQ. V lost 5 bases, J lost 10 bases, and 15 bases lay in between. CDR3 length: 13 amino acids. The CDR3 loop is CASSSRQVYEQFF. For the CDR3, the DNA is TGTGCCAGCAGCAGCCGACAGGTCTACGAGCAGTTCTTC.

The genes are TRBV2 and TRBJ2-7; D remains unclear. CDR3 length: 13 residues. V gave up 2 bases and J gave up 2 bases, with 7 bases separating them. Looked up from germline, CDR1 is SNHLY and CDR2 is FYNNEI. The CDR3 coding sequence is TGTGCCAGCAGTGAATATAGGGCCTACGAGCAGTACTTC. It translates to CASSEYRAYEQYF.

The chain is built from TRBV6-2 or TRBV6-3 and TRBJ2-7; no clear D gene. The CDR3 totals 14 residues. The V gene's germline CDR1 is MNHEY and CDR2 SVGEGT. V dropped 2 bases and J dropped 3 bases, with 11 bases sitting between them. In nucleotides, the CDR3 is TGTGCCAGCAGTTACGGAGACTGGAGCTACGAGCAGTACTTC. This sequence encodes CASSYGDWSYEQYF.

This clonotype has a single count. The V call is TRBV3-1, the J call TRBJ1-2, with D tentatively TRBD1 (5 bases). This CDR3 is built from 14 residues. Germline V lookup: CDR1 LGHDT, CDR2 YNNKEL (reference sequence). V shed 4 bases and J shed 8 bases, with 17 bases lying between them. The CDR3 reads CASSPYSGRGGYTF. DNA for the CDR3: TGTGCCAGCAGCCCGTATTCGGGACGCGGCGGCTACACCTTC.

The chain employs TRBV27 and TRBJ2-5, with 8 bases matching TRBD2. V was clipped by 2 bases and J by 1 base; unmatched bases: 6. The CDR3 is 16 residues long. Germline CDR1 is MNHEY and CDR2 is SMNVEV (reference sequence). CDR3 in amino acids: CASSLVSGNLQETQYF. CDR3 DNA: TGTGCCAGCAGTTTAGTTAGCGGGAATCTCCAAGAGACCCAGTACTTC.

The chain employs TRBV4-2 and TRBJ1-4; 7 bases line up with TRBD1. Trimming took 1 base from V and 8 from J; bases not matched to a gene: 7. CDR3 length: 15 residues. The V gene's germline CDR1 is LGHNA and CDR2 YNFKEQ. The CDR3 sequence: CASSQANDRVEKLFF. The CDR3 coding sequence is TGTGCCAGCAGCCAAGCGAACGACAGGGTCGAAAAACTGTTTTTT.

A few counts support this clonotype. This chain joins TRBV29-1 and TRBJ1-2; TRBD1 might be the D (5 bases). Germline V CDR1 and CDR2: SQVTM, ANQGSEA. The V end lost 4 bases, the J end lost 0 bases, and 12 bases lay between the germline ends. The CDR3 has 14 residues. CDR3 protein: CSVVSRGPNYGYTF. CDR3 bases: TGCAGCGTTGTGTCGAGGGGACCTAACTATGGCTACACCTTC.

The table lists this clonotype with a count of one. The genes are TRBV3-1 and TRBJ1-2; 7 bases fit TRBD1. Trimming took 0 bases from V and 6 from J; bases not matched to a gene: 7. The CDR3 extends over 15 amino acids. Germline CDR1 LGHDT, CDR2 YNNKEL (reference sequence). CDR3 residues: CASSQEQDRAHGYTF. CDR3 nucleotide sequence: TGTGCCAGCAGCCAAGAACAAGACAGGGCCCATGGCTACACCTTC.

V is TRBV12-3 or TRBV12-4 and J is TRBJ2-3, with a weak D call TRBD1 (5 bases). Trimming removed 0 bases at V and 2 bases at J, with 15 bases between. The CDR3 is made up of 17 amino acids. The CDR3 loop reads CASSLALEETATDTQYF. The DNA for the CDR3 is TGTGCCAGCAGTTTAGCGCTTGAGGAGACAGCCACAGATACGCAGTATTTT.

V usage is TRBV4-3 and J usage is TRBJ1-2, with D unresolved. The V end lost 0 bases, the J end lost 8 bases, and 13 bases lay between the germline ends. The germline CDR1 and CDR2 sequences are LGHNA and YSLEER. The CDR3 runs 14 residues. The CDR3: CASSQEVGVWGYTF. CDR3 nucleotide sequence: TGCGCCAGCAGCCAAGAAGTAGGCGTGTGGGGCTACACCTTC.

The sample holds a few counts of this clonotype. The chain is built from TRBV6-5 and TRBJ2-6; D is undetermined. Trimming took 0 bases from V and 0 from J, leaving 12 bases between them. The CDR3 spans 18 residues. CDR1 is MNHEY and CDR2 is SVGAGI in the germline V gene. Here the CDR3 reads CASSYSSRGFSGANVLTF. CDR3 sequence (DNA): TGTGCCAGCAGTTACTCGAGCCGTGGGTTCTCTGGGGCCAACGTCCTGACTTTC.

This chain uses TRBV6-1 with TRBJ2-4, with D perhaps TRBD2 (5 bases). Trimming pared 7 bases from V and 13 bases from J, leaving 23 bases between. This CDR3 is 14 amino acids long. Germline values: CDR1 MNHNS, CDR2 SASEGT. The CDR3 coding sequence is TGTGCCAGCAATACCTTAGATCTTCTTGGGGAGCAGTACTTC. It yields the protein CASNTLDLLGEQYF.

This sequence joins TRBV6-5 and TRBJ1-1; 9 bases align to TRBD1. Germline values: CDR1 MNHEY, CDR2 SVGAGI. This CDR3 contains 14 residues. The V segment lost 6 bases and the J segment 4 bases; nucleotides outside the gene matches: 6. The CDR3 DNA follows: TGTGCCAGCAGATCGGGGACAGGGCTCACTGAAGCTTTCTTT. Translation: CASRSGTGLTEAFF.

V is TRBV4-3 and J is TRBJ2-7; perhaps TRBD2 as D (5 bases). The V gene's germline CDR1 is LGHNA and CDR2 YSLEER. V was shortened by 0 bases and J by 0 bases, with 12 bases between the two germline ends. This CDR3 is 16 amino acids long. The CDR3 DNA sequence: TGCGCCAGCAGCCAAGAGAGGGCACTCAGCTCCTACGAGCAGTACTTC. It translates to CASSQERALSSYEQYF.

The CDR3: CSVTDNYGYTF. CDR3 DNA: TGCAGTGTGACAGATAACTATGGCTACACCTTC. The chain has TRBV29-1 and TRBJ1-2, with D maybe TRBD1 (5 bases). Germline CDR1 SQVTM, CDR2 ANQGSEA. The CDR3 is 11 amino acids. Full variable domain (outside the CDR3, taken from reference TRBV29-1 and TRBJ1-2): SAVISQKPSRDICQRGTSLTIQCQVDSQVTMMFWYRQQPGQSLTLIATANQGSEATYESGFVIDKFPISRPNLTFSTLTVSNMSPEDSSIYLCSVTDNYGYTFGSGTRLTVV.

This clonotype was counted between two and nine times. In DNA form, the CDR3 reads TGTGCCAGCAGGGTCGGACAGGGCGACTACGAGCAGTACTTC. This codes for CASRVGQGDYEQYF. The rearrangement joins TRBV6-6 to TRBJ2-4; TRBD1 matches 8 bases. The J call may be faulty, since TRBJ2-7 better matches the DNA end. CDR1 is MNHNY, CDR2 SVGAGI, per germline (reference sequence). CDR3 length equals 14 residues.

This clonotype was counted a few times. This chain connects TRBV6-1 to TRBJ2-3; no definite D call. Germline CDR1 reads MNHNS; CDR2 reads SASEGT. V was cut by 4 bases and J by 2 bases, with 4 bases left in between. This CDR3 contains 12 residues. CDR3 protein: CASSGTTDTQYF. The CDR3 DNA follows: TGTGCCAGCAGTGGGACCACAGATACGCAGTATTTT.